This T cell receptor beta chain stems from a study of blood T cell repertoires in COVID-19. Study as a whole: The samples span acute and convalescent COVID-19 from the United States, Italy and Spain. Sources were T cells, B-cell-depleted T cells, or PBMCs; the material itself was cDNA or gDNA.

The CDR3 is 14 amino acids. Germline values: CDR1 SQVTM, CDR2 ANQGSEA. Between the trimmed V and J ends, which lost 2 bases and 1 base, there was a span of 8 bases. Libraries were prepared by immunoSEQ multiplex PCR; TCRdb keeps only in-frame clonotypes and omits some of them. The data contain some 170,000 clones, about 72% of them seen just once; the ten biggest clones take up around a sixth. Individuals aged about 18 to 100 years were recruited from 20 to 25 US areas. Grouping used clinical history reported by participants in a survey and questionnaire. Sequences were obtained from PBMCs or T cells enriched from blood (not recorded which). This TCR was recovered from a woman between 45 and 65 years old who had recovered from COVID-19. This rearrangement joins TRBV29-1 to TRBJ2-2, with D possibly being TRBD1 (6 bases). The DNA of the CDR3 is TGCAGCGTTGAAATACAGGGGAACACCGGGGAGCTGTTTTTT. It encodes CSVEIQGNTGELFF.